The T cell receptor beta chain under discussion was sequenced for a study of regulatory and conventional T cells in RAG deficiency. Regulatory T cells were sorted from blood as CD4+ CD25-high CD127-low cells. This CDR3 is 14 amino acids long. The germline V gene has CDR1 SGHRS and CDR2 YFSETQ. The germline V and J ends were trimmed by 0 bases and 0 bases, with 5 bases remaining between them. Study conclusions and caveats: RAG-deficient patients showed markedly lower Shannon entropy and higher Simpson indices than control T-cell subsets. Compared with controls, unique Treg TCR beta sequences dropped around 110-fold in Omenn syndrome and CID/AS. In Omenn syndrome, Treg and Tconv repertoires overlapped >75%.

Profiled with immunoSEQ multiplex PCR; TCRdb holds only in-frame clones, not every one. The sample lists under 30,000 clones; 75% to 95% were seen once. Concerning this clone itself: Its antigen remains unknown.

The data also belong to a second study, concerning regulatory T cells. That publication notes: The PCR used 52 TRBV and 13 TRBJ primers. Regulatory T cells showed the strongest V-J pair restriction and V/J gene skewing among patient repertoires.

The source of this sequence is a human donor in good health. Specimen: Tregs sorted from blood. The chain recombines TRBV5-1 with TRBJ2-3; unclear D gene. CDR3 in DNA: TGCGCCAGCAGCTTGGGGCTCAGCACAGATACGCAGTATTTT. As protein: CASSLGLSTDTQYF.